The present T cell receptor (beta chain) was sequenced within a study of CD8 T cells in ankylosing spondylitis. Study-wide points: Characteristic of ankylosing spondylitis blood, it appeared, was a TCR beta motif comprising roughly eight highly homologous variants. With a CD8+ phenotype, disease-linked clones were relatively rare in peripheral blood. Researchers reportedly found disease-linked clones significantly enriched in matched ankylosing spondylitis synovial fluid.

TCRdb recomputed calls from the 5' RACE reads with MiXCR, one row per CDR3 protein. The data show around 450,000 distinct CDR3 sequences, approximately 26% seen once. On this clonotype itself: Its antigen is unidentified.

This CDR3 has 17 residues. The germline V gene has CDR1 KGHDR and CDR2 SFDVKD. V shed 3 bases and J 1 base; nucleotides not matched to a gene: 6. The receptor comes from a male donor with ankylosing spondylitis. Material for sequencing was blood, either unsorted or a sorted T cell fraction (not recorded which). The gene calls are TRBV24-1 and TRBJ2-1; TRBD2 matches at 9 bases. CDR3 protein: CATSDPSGKGSYNEQFF. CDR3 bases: TGTGCCACCAGTGATCCTAGCGGGAAGGGTTCCTACAATGAGCAGTTCTTC.